The 22 T cell receptor beta chains given below trace back to one sample, sequenced in a study of OX40 agonist ivuxolimab in advanced cancers. The data were produced by immunoSEQ multiplex PCR, yet TCRdb's version contains in-frame clones alone and is incomplete. The sample has 65,000 to 75,000 clones, roughly 84% seen once. This specimen was CD4+ or CD8+ T cells sorted from blood, taken in a trial of the OX40 agonist ivuxolimab. These receptors all come from an adult with an advanced solid tumor such as melanoma, head and neck, liver or kidney cancer.

The J gene is TRBJ2-5, the V gene TRBV19; 8 nucleotides match TRBD1. V lost 6 bases to trimming and J lost 7 bases; unmatched junction nucleotides: 10. Germline CDR1 and CDR2: LNHDA and SQIVND (reference sequence). The CDR3 contains 14 residues. The DNA for the CDR3 is TGTGCCAGTAGCATACAGGGGGACAAGACGACCCAGTACTTC. It encodes CASSIQGDKTTQYF.

The rearrangement joins TRBV5-4 to TRBJ2-3; 9 nucleotides line up with TRBD2. The CDR3 spans 15 residues. CDR1 is SGHNT and CDR2 is YYREEE in the germline V gene (reference sequence). Trimming removed 4 bases from V and 3 bases from J; junction bases left unmatched: 6. The CDR3 reads CASSPLAGVTDTQYF. The CDR3 DNA follows: TGTGCCAGCAGCCCGTTAGCGGGAGTGACAGATACGCAGTATTTT.

This chain connects TRBV11-2 to TRBJ2-3, with no clear D. V lost 1 base and J lost 5, with 4 bases in between. The germline CDR1 and CDR2 sequences are SGHAT and FQNNGV. This CDR3 contains 12 residues. The CDR3 DNA reads TGTGCCAGCAGCTTAGGGAGAGATACGCAGTATTTT. Its translation is CASSLGRDTQYF. The entire variable domain, with the rest obtained from reference TRBV11-2 and TRBJ2-3, is as follows: EAGVAQSPRYKIIEKRQSVAFWCNPISGHATLYWYQQILGQGPKLLIQFQNNGVVDDSQLPKDRFSAERLKGVDSTLKIQPAKLEDSAVYLCASSLGRDTQYFGPGTRLTVL.

The CDR3 coding sequence is TGTGCCAGCAGCGGCGGGGTCGACAATCAGCCCCAGCATTTT. Amino acid sequence: CASSGGVDNQPQHF. V is TRBV7-2 and J is TRBJ1-5; D remains unclear. The CDR3 extends over 14 amino acids. V was pared by 5 bases and J by 3 bases, with 11 bases between. Germline CDR1 reads SGHTA; CDR2 reads FQGNSA.

This clone was detected only once. The genes are TRBV6-1 and TRBJ2-7; possible D gene TRBD1, 6 bases. The V end lost 5 bases, the J end lost 2 bases, and 13 bases lay between the germline ends. Germline V gives CDR1 MNHNS, CDR2 SASEGT. The CDR3 spans 14 residues. CDR3 in DNA: TGTGCCAGCAGTATATTTACAGGGCCCTACGAGCAGTACTTC. It codes for CASSIFTGPYEQYF.

The V and J genes are TRBV7-8 and TRBJ1-1; D ambiguous. The germline V gene encodes CDR1 SGHVS and CDR2 FQNEAQ. This CDR3 comprises 13 residues. Trimming took off 1 base at V and 1 base at J, with 4 bases between the two ends. CDR3 in amino acids: CASSLGRNTEAFF. The CDR3 DNA sequence: TGTGCCAGCAGCTTAGGCAGGAACACTGAAGCTTTCTTT.

The chain combines TRBV14 with TRBJ1-2, with a tentative D call TRBD1 (5 bases). CDR3 length: 14 amino acids. V was cut by 0 bases and J by 7 bases, with 12 bases left in between. Germline CDR1 and CDR2: SGHDN and FVKESK. CDR3 coding DNA: TGTGCCAGCAGCCAAGAAGGCAGGGCTGTTGGCTACACCTTC. This gives the protein CASSQEGRAVGYTF.

This clone showed up just a few times. This chain uses TRBV6-1 with TRBJ1-1; 7 bases are a match to TRBD1. Germline CDR1 MNHNS, CDR2 SASEGT. The CDR3 extends over 13 amino acids. After removal of 9 bases from V and 4 bases from J, the junction contained 8 bases not matched to a gene. The CDR3 bases are TGTGCCAGTTCGACAGGGAGGACCACTGAAGCTTTCTTT. Protein product: CASSTGRTTEAFF.

The V gene is TRBV4-2, the J gene TRBJ1-6; D gene uncertain. The V gene lost 0 bases and the J gene lost 9 bases, with 18 bases spanning the gap. Germline V gene sequence: CDR1 LGHNA, CDR2 YNFKEQ. This CDR3 contains 17 residues. The CDR3 DNA sequence: TGTGCCAGCAGCCAAGATCCCCCTGAGGGCGGGTCTTCACCCCTCCACTTT. As protein: CASSQDPPEGGSSPLHF.

This clone came up a few times. This chain links TRBV2 with TRBJ1-4; tentative D call: TRBD1 (5 bases). This CDR3 spans 13 amino acids. Trimming cost V 8 bases and J 7 bases, with 14 bases left between them. Germline V gene sequence: CDR1 SNHLY, CDR2 FYNNEI. The CDR3 DNA is TGTGCCAGCGTGAGACAGTCCGGTGAAAAACTGTTTTTT. Translating gives CASVRQSGEKLFF. The whole variable domain, remainder taken from reference TRBV2 and TRBJ1-4, is EPEVTQTPSHQVTQMGQEVILRCVPISNHLYFYWYRQILGQKVEFLVSFYNNEISEKSEIFDDQFSVERPDGSNFTLKIRSTKLEDSAMYFCASVRQSGEKLFFGSGTQLSVL.

This clone was counted between two and nine times. The chain links TRBV30 to TRBJ2-3; D not resolved. The CDR3 covers 13 residues. CDR1 GTSNPN and CDR2 SVGIG come from the germline V gene (reference sequence). Between the trimmed V and J ends, which lost 2 bases and 6 bases, there was a span of 12 bases. For the CDR3, the DNA is TGTGCCTGGAGTCTGGGCCCCGCGGATACGCAGTATTTT. Translated: CAWSLGPADTQYF.

The chain couples TRBV10-3 to TRBJ2-3; no definite D call. The CDR3 is 13 amino acids. V was shortened by 3 bases and J by 0 bases, with 4 bases between the two germline ends. The germline V gene encodes CDR1 ENHRY and CDR2 SYGVKD. The CDR3 DNA reads as TGTGCCATCAGTGACGCAAGCACAGATACGCAGTATTTT. Its protein product is CAISDASTDTQYF.

The V gene is TRBV6-1, the J gene TRBJ1-5; 8 bases agree with TRBD1. The germline V gene encodes CDR1 MNHNS and CDR2 SASEGT. The CDR3 loop spans 14 amino acids. The junction had 8 bases not matched to a gene; V was cut back by 8 bases and J by 5 bases. The CDR3: CASDRTGFDQPQHF. CDR3 DNA: TGTGCCAGCGATAGGACAGGGTTCGATCAGCCCCAGCATTTT.

The rearrangement links TRBV5-4 to TRBJ1-1, with D tentatively TRBD1 (6 bases). This CDR3 region has 16 residues. V lost 4 bases and J lost 0, with 16 bases in between. Germline loops: CDR1 SGHNT, CDR2 YYREEE (reference sequence). The CDR3, as DNA: TGTGCCAGCAGCAAGTTGGACAGTGTACTGAACACTGAAGCTTTCTTT. Protein sequence: CASSKLDSVLNTEAFF.

This rearrangement joins TRBV5-1 to TRBJ2-5, with 10 bases that match TRBD2. The CDR3 consists of 16 residues. The ends lost 0 bases at V and 5 bases at J; junction bases unmatched: 7. Germline assignment: CDR1 SGHRS and CDR2 YFSETQ. As DNA, the CDR3 is TGCGCCAGCAGCTTGGCCAGCGGGGGGGCCGGGGAGACCCAGTACTTC. As protein: CASSLASGGAGETQYF.

The chain joins TRBV7-2 to TRBJ2-3, with 15 positions matching TRBD2. This CDR3 spans 16 amino acids. Losses at the gene ends were 4 bases for V and 1 base for J; bases not matched to a gene: 0. In germline, CDR1 is SGHTA, CDR2 FQGNSA. CDR3 protein: CASSWTSGGGTDTQYF. The CDR3 DNA is TGTGCCAGCAGCTGGACTAGCGGGGGGGGCACAGATACGCAGTATTTT. Together with reference TRBV7-2 and TRBJ2-3, the CDR3 gives the full variable domain: GAGVSQSPSNKVTEKGKDVELRCDPISGHTALYWYRQSLGQGLEFLIYFQGNSAPDKSGLPSDRFSAERTGGSVSTLTIQRTQQEDSAVYLCASSWTSGGGTDTQYFGPGTRLTVL.

The chain recombines TRBV11-2 with TRBJ1-1; D gene ambiguous. The V gene's germline CDR1 is SGHAT and CDR2 FQNNGV. Between the trimmed V and J ends, which lost 0 bases and 10 bases, there was a span of 9 bases. This CDR3 contains 12 residues. CDR3 protein: CASSLDLVGAFF. Written as DNA, the CDR3 is TGTGCCAGCAGCTTAGATTTAGTGGGAGCTTTCTTT.

The chain combines TRBV6-6 with TRBJ2-5; possibly TRBD1 for D (6 bases). V shed 5 bases and J shed 5 bases, with 9 bases lying between them. The CDR3 contains 12 residues. Germline-derived CDR1 and CDR2 are MNHNY and SVGAGI (reference sequence). Here the CDR3 DNA reads TGTGCCAGCAGTAGGGACAAGGAGACCCAGTACTTC. It is translated as CASSRDKETQYF.

V and J are TRBV4-2 and TRBJ1-1, with 7 bases lining up with TRBD1. CDR3 length: 13 amino acids. V gave up 4 bases and J gave up 4 bases; unmatched junction bases: 3. Germline CDR1 LGHNA, CDR2 YNFKEQ. CDR3 region: CASSLWTGTEAFF. Here the CDR3 DNA reads TGTGCCAGCAGCCTTTGGACAGGCACTGAAGCTTTCTTT.

The chain combines TRBV7-6 with TRBJ2-7; 8 bases agree with TRBD1. Germline V CDR1 and CDR2: SGHVS, FNYEAQ. This CDR3 contains 18 residues. The ends lost 0 bases at V and 7 bases at J; junction bases unmatched: 17. CDR3 sequence: CASSLASLTRGRLREQYF. CDR3 DNA: TGTGCCAGCAGCTTAGCCTCACTAACCAGGGGGCGCCTGCGGGAGCAGTACTTC. Based on the CDR3 plus reference TRBV7-6 and TRBJ2-7, the full variable domain is GAGVSQSPRYKVTKRGQDVALRCDPISGHVSLYWYRQALGQGPEFLTYFNYEAQQDKSGLPNDRFSAERPEGSISTLTIQRTEQRDSAMYRCASSLASLTRGRLREQYFGPGTRLTVT.

V and J are TRBV11-2 and TRBJ1-3; D uncertain. This CDR3 spans 16 amino acids. The germline CDR1 and CDR2 sequences are SGHAT and FQNNGV. V dropped 4 bases and J dropped 0 bases, with 13 bases sitting between them. The CDR3 loop is CASSSRPHISGNTIYF. CDR3 coding DNA: TGTGCCAGCAGCTCCAGACCGCACATCTCTGGAAACACCATATATTTT.

CDR3: CASSRGTGVLNYGYTF. Here the CDR3 DNA reads TGTGCCAGCAGCCGCGGGACAGGGGTTCTAAACTATGGCTACACCTTC. The V call is TRBV7-2, the J call TRBJ1-2; 10 bases align to TRBD1. J lost 2 bases, V lost 5 bases, and 8 bases had no gene match. This CDR3 contains 16 residues. Germline CDR1 and CDR2: SGHTA and FQGNSA.